One sample yielded the 13 T cell receptor beta chains listed below, sequenced in a study of blood T cell repertoires in COVID-19 (TCRdb year 2020). The library was prepared using the immunoSEQ multiplex PCR assay. Not all clones reach the TCRdb copy of this immuneACCESS table, which keeps in-frame sequences only. Checked studies attribute under half of the gap to unresolved V genes and leave the rest unexplained. This sample lists 150,000 to 200,000 clones; about 82% were detected once. The biggest ten clones account for 6.5% to 8% of the sample. The specimen was peripheral blood. These receptors were obtained from a man aged 70 or older with active or convalescent COVID-19.

V is TRBV5-4 and J is TRBJ2-1, with D possibly being TRBD1 (6 bases). CDR3 length equals 16 residues. The V gene lost 4 bases and the J gene lost 2 bases, with 16 bases spanning the gap. Germline values: CDR1 SGHNT, CDR2 YYREEE (reference sequence). CDR3 loop: CASSGSGGPPYNEQFF. The CDR3 region has the DNA TGTGCCAGCAGCGGGAGTGGGGGCCCTCCCTACAATGAGCAGTTCTTC.

The chain uses TRBV25-1 and TRBJ2-2; the D gene is possibly TRBD1 (6 bases). Germline-derived CDR1 and CDR2 are MGHDK and SYGVNS. With 2 bases removed from V and 0 bases from J, the gap between germline ends came to 10 bases. The CDR3 spans 16 residues. Here the CDR3 reads CASSETRQANTGELFF. The CDR3 DNA reads TGTGCCAGCAGTGAAACGAGACAGGCGAACACCGGGGAGCTGTTTTTT.

The rearrangement uses TRBV6-6 and TRBJ2-1; weak D call: TRBD2 (6 bases). CDR1 is MNHNY, CDR2 SVGAGI, per germline (reference sequence). This CDR3 is built from 12 residues. The V gene lost 10 bases and the J gene lost 8 bases, with 15 bases spanning the gap. This chain's CDR3 is CATKGGADEQFF. Written as DNA, the CDR3 is TGTGCCACCAAAGGAGGGGCGGATGAGCAGTTCTTC.

The chain employs TRBV7-9 and TRBJ1-2, with 9 bases fitting TRBD1. The CDR3 covers 16 residues. The germline gives CDR1 SEHNR, CDR2 FQNEAQ (reference sequence). The trim removed 5 bases at V and 3 bases at J, leaving 10 bases unmatched. In DNA, the CDR3 is TGTGCCAGCAGCCCCCTTCAGACAGGGGGTGACTATGGCTACACCTTC. Translating gives CASSPLQTGGDYGYTF.

The chain links TRBV7-8 to TRBJ1-1; 9 positions agree with TRBD1. The CDR3 loop spans 15 amino acids. Trimming at V came to 2 bases and at J to 4 bases, leaving 5 bases not matched to a gene. Germline V gene sequence: CDR1 SGHVS, CDR2 FQNEAQ. The CDR3 loop is CASSLNTGGTTEAFF. The CDR3 DNA sequence: TGTGCCAGCAGCTTAAACACAGGGGGCACCACTGAAGCTTTCTTT.

This chain connects TRBV5-1 to TRBJ2-3, with no clear D. This CDR3 spans 15 amino acids. The V gene lost 2 bases and the J gene lost 0 bases, with 10 bases spanning the gap. From germline, CDR1 is SGHRS and CDR2 YFSETQ. The CDR3 here is CASSFSNPSTDTQYF. CDR3 DNA sequence: TGCGCCAGCAGCTTTAGCAACCCTAGCACAGATACGCAGTATTTT.

This CDR3 is CAWRRDSSYNEQFF. The DNA of the CDR3 is TGTGCCTGGAGAAGGGACTCCTCCTACAATGAGCAGTTCTTC. V and J are TRBV30 and TRBJ2-1; TRBD2 might be the D (6 bases). V gave up 3 bases and J gave up 0 bases, with 9 bases separating them. The CDR3 runs 14 residues. The germline V gene has CDR1 GTSNPN and CDR2 SVGIG (reference sequence).

The chain employs TRBV9 and TRBJ2-5; a weak D match, TRBD2 (5 bases). The length of the CDR3 is 14 residues. Germline V gives CDR1 SGDLS, CDR2 YYNGEE. V dropped 2 bases and J dropped 5 bases, with 13 bases sitting between them. The CDR3, as DNA: TGTGCCAGCAGCGTGGATAGCGTAGGGGAGACCCAGTACTTC. This sequence encodes CASSVDSVGETQYF.

This clone was counted between two and nine times. The genes are TRBV28 and TRBJ2-7; D remains ambiguous. Germline CDR1 and CDR2: MDHEN and SYDVKM. Trimming took 4 bases from V and 4 from J, leaving 8 bases between them. CDR3 size: 12 residues. CDR3 residues: CASSSARYEQYF. The CDR3 nucleotides are TGTGCCAGCAGTTCAGCGCGGTACGAGCAGTACTTC.

This clone was recorded once. The chain carries TRBV3-1 (or the pseudogene TRBV3-2) and TRBJ2-4; D is unclear. The CDR3 is 16 residues long. CDR1 and CDR2 (germline): LGHDT, YNNKEL (reference sequence). The germline V and J ends were trimmed by 0 bases and 4 bases, with 13 bases remaining between them. The CDR3 DNA reads TGTGCCAGCAGCCAAGATAAATTATTCCCGAAAAACATTCAGTACTTC. It specifies CASSQDKLFPKNIQYF.

This chain connects TRBV5-6 to TRBJ1-1, with 8 bases identical to TRBD1. The CDR3 runs 15 residues. The J segment lost 1 base and the V segment lost 2 bases, leaving 4 bases of the junction unmatched. In germline, CDR1 is SGHDT, CDR2 YYEEEE. CDR3 sequence reads: CASSFGTGSNTEAFF. Written as DNA, the CDR3 is TGTGCCAGCAGCTTTGGGACAGGATCGAACACTGAAGCTTTCTTT.

The gene calls are TRBV12-3 or TRBV12-4 and TRBJ1-2; TRBD1 matches at 7 bases. With 10 bases clipped from V and 2 bases from J, the junction kept 4 bases outside the gene matches. The CDR3 runs 12 residues. The CDR3 protein is CATSGQNYGYTF. The CDR3 nucleotides read TGTGCCACCTCGGGACAGAACTATGGCTACACCTTC.

This chain joins TRBV18 and TRBJ2-7, with D perhaps TRBD1 (6 bases). From germline, CDR1 is KGHSH and CDR2 LQKENI. The CDR3 is made up of 14 amino acids. V was cut by 3 bases and J by 2 bases, with 11 bases left in between. The CDR3 protein is CASSPTTGPYEQYF. The CDR3 DNA sequence: TGTGCCAGCTCACCCACGACAGGTCCCTACGAGCAGTACTTC.